Shown below are 18 T cell receptor beta chains from a single sample sequenced in a study of cytomegalovirus exposure and HLA in healthy donors. In the PCR, 60 Vbeta and 13 Jbeta primers were used. Sequencing was performed with immunoSEQ multiplex PCR; in TCRdb, only in-frame clones are kept and a portion is missing. This table has approximately 250,000 clones, roughly 81% appearing once. The sequencing sample was made of PBMCs. The receptors here all came from a girl aged 2 to 9 in good health and CMV-seronegative.

In this sample, this clone turned up once. The rearrangement joins TRBV5-1 to TRBJ2-2; 11 bases align to TRBD2. CDR1 and CDR2 from the germline V gene are SGHRS and YFSETQ. The CDR3 runs 20 residues. The V gene end was trimmed by 3 bases and the J gene end by 5 bases; junction bases not matched to a gene: 18. The CDR3 DNA sequence: TGCGCCAGCAGCTCGACCCTCCTGAGGGTAGCGGGGGGGAGAACCGGGGAGCTGTTTTTT. This gives the protein CASSSTLLRVAGGRTGELFF.

This sequence joins TRBV30 and TRBJ1-5; D possibly corresponds to TRBD1 (5 bases). V lost 1 base and J 2 bases, leaving 9 bases between the germline ends. The CDR3 consists of 14 residues. CDR1 is GTSNPN and CDR2 is SVGIG in the germline V gene (reference sequence). The CDR3 spells CAWSAKGGNQPQHF. The CDR3 region has the DNA TGTGCCTGGAGTGCCAAAGGGGGCAATCAGCCCCAGCATTTT.

This clone was picked up a small number of times. The CDR3 protein is CASSPSGYLTGELFF. In nucleotides, the CDR3 is TGTGCCAGCTCACCTAGCGGGTACCTCACCGGGGAGCTGTTTTTT. The rearrangement links TRBV18 to TRBJ2-2; 7 bases map to TRBD2. The CDR3 contains 15 residues. With 3 bases clipped from V and 4 bases from J, the junction kept 5 bases outside the gene matches. Germline loops: CDR1 KGHSH, CDR2 LQKENI.

V is TRBV6-1 and J is TRBJ2-7; 10 nucleotides agree with TRBD1. The CDR3 has 15 amino acids. J lost 2 bases, V lost 3 bases, and 4 bases had no gene match. Germline CDR1 reads MNHNS; CDR2 reads SASEGT. The CDR3 coding sequence is TGTGCCAGCAGTGAGGGAGGGACAGGGGCCTACGAGCAGTACTTC. Its translation is CASSEGGTGAYEQYF.

The V and J genes are TRBV5-4 and TRBJ2-7, with D maybe TRBD2 (6 bases). CDR1 is SGHNT, CDR2 YYREEE, per germline (reference sequence). The germline V and J ends were trimmed by 1 base and 2 bases, with 13 bases remaining between them. The CDR3 loop spans 15 amino acids. The CDR3 DNA reads TGTGCCAGCAGCTTGAGGACGGGAGTTGCCTACGAGCAGTACTTC. This translates into CASSLRTGVAYEQYF.

V and J are TRBV11-2 and TRBJ1-4; 8 positions agree with TRBD1. Looked up from germline, CDR1 is SGHAT and CDR2 is FQNNGV. Germline trimming cut 5 bases from V and 7 bases from J; bases unmatched to any gene: 9. This CDR3 is built from 15 residues. The CDR3 reads CASSLGVTGAEKLFF. The CDR3 DNA is TGTGCCAGCAGCCTGGGCGTGACAGGGGCTGAAAAACTGTTTTTT.

The J gene is TRBJ2-5, the V gene TRBV4-1, with 9 bases aligning to TRBD2. Looked up from germline, CDR1 is MGHRA and CDR2 is YSYEKL. J gave up 5 bases and V 1 base, and 8 bases lay outside the gene matches. The length of the CDR3 is 16 residues. For the CDR3, the DNA is TGCGCCAGCAGCCAAGCCCCAGGACTAGCGTGGGAGACCCAGTACTTC. Protein sequence: CASSQAPGLAWETQYF.

The chain is built from TRBV4-1 and TRBJ2-7; no clear D. V was clipped by 1 base and J by 2 bases, with 12 bases between them. Germline V gene data show CDR1 as MGHRA and CDR2 as YSYEKL. The CDR3 consists of 15 residues. The CDR3 region is CASSQVPGPAYEQYF. CDR3 nucleotides: TGCGCCAGCAGCCAAGTACCTGGCCCAGCCTACGAGCAGTACTTC.

The CDR3 loop is CASRPPGKGPKNIQYF. The CDR3 DNA reads as TGTGCCAGCAGACCTCCAGGGAAAGGGCCCAAAAACATTCAGTACTTC. The gene calls are TRBV7-9 and TRBJ2-4; possibly TRBD1 for D (5 bases). The CDR3 spans 16 residues. CDR1 and CDR2 from the germline V gene are SEHNR and FQNEAQ (reference sequence). The V end was cut by 6 bases, the J end by 2 bases, with 17 bases between.

The chain joins TRBV19 to TRBJ2-7; 13 bases are a match to TRBD2. Per germline, CDR1 LNHDA and CDR2 SQIVND (reference sequence). The CDR3 totals 13 residues. The V gene end was trimmed by 5 bases and the J gene end by 9 bases; junction bases not matched to a gene: 4. This CDR3 is CASSPGLAGRQYF. The CDR3 nucleotides read TGTGCCAGTAGTCCGGGACTAGCGGGGCGGCAGTACTTC.

This chain links TRBV18 with TRBJ2-7; no clear D gene. Germline CDR1 is KGHSH and CDR2 is LQKENI. There are 12 residues in the CDR3. The germline V and J ends were trimmed by 2 bases and 4 bases, with 6 bases remaining between them. The CDR3: CASSPGQYEQYF. The CDR3 coding sequence is TGTGCCAGCTCACCAGGGCAATACGAGCAGTACTTC.

This clone was observed a single time. The chain combines TRBV5-1 with TRBJ1-6, with TRBD1 matching 9 bases. This CDR3 region has 14 residues. CDR1 is SGHRS and CDR2 is YFSETQ in the germline V gene. J was trimmed by 7 bases and V by 5 bases; bases with no gene match: 4. The DNA for the CDR3 is TGCGCCAGCAGTTACAGGGGGCAGAATTCACCCCTCCACTTT. This translates into CASSYRGQNSPLHF.

The rearrangement uses TRBV2 and TRBJ2-2; TRBD2 might be the D (5 bases). CDR1 is SNHLY and CDR2 is FYNNEI in the germline V gene. The ends were cut back, 2 bases at V and 13 bases at J, with 14 bases in the middle. This CDR3 is 13 amino acids long. The CDR3: CASSEYSLRGLFF. As DNA, the CDR3 is TGTGCCAGCAGTGAATATAGCCTACGGGGGCTGTTTTTT.

The chain combines TRBV6-1 with TRBJ1-4; D uncertain. The CDR3 sequence is 15 residues long. Germline CDR1 reads MNHNS; CDR2 reads SASEGT. The germline V and J ends were trimmed by 3 bases and 3 bases, with 11 bases remaining between them. The CDR3 loop reads CASSEAGPPNEKLFF. CDR3 nucleotides: TGTGCCAGCAGTGAGGCGGGCCCCCCTAATGAAAAACTGTTTTTT.

The V and J genes are TRBV6-5 and TRBJ2-7; D is perhaps TRBD2 (7 bases). Trimming left V 0 bases short and J 7 bases short, with 13 bases between. This CDR3 comprises 14 residues. In germline, CDR1 is MNHEY, CDR2 SVGAGI. For the CDR3, the DNA is TGTGCCAGCAGTTACTCACCGGGGAGGGGGGAGCAGTACTTC. This codes for CASSYSPGRGEQYF.

This clone appeared once. The chain carries TRBV29-1 and TRBJ2-5, with 10 bases lining up with TRBD2. The better agreement between TRBJ2-7 and the DNA end casts doubt on the J call. This CDR3 region has 13 residues. The V gene's germline CDR1 is SQVTM and CDR2 ANQGSEA. The DNA for the CDR3 is TGCAGCGTCAAGCGGGGGGGCACCTACGAGCAGTACTTC. Residues: CSVKRGGTYEQYF.

The rearrangement links TRBV5-1 to TRBJ2-2, with D possibly being TRBD1 (5 bases). The CDR3 totals 16 residues. Trimming removed 2 bases at V and 0 bases at J, with 11 bases between. Germline CDR1 is SGHRS and CDR2 is YFSETQ. CDR3 DNA: TGCGCCAGCAGCTTTAAATGGGGCACGAACACCGGGGAGCTGTTTTTT. Amino acid sequence: CASSFKWGTNTGELFF.

This clone came up a few times. The J gene is TRBJ2-7, the V gene TRBV19; D not resolved. The CDR3 has 12 amino acids. The V and J ends lost 3 bases and 3 bases respectively, with 6 bases between them. CDR1 is LNHDA and CDR2 is SQIVND in the germline V gene (reference sequence). The CDR3 spells CASSMLGYEQYF. The CDR3 region has the DNA TGTGCCAGTAGTATGCTAGGCTACGAGCAGTACTTC.